What follows is one T cell receptor (beta chain) and its context. Germline V lookup: CDR1 LNHDA, CDR2 SQIVND (reference sequence). This CDR3 is 15 amino acids long. V lost 11 bases to trimming and J lost 2 bases; unmatched junction nucleotides: 12. In the original workflow: The assay estimated nucleated cells by amplifying reference gene primers. Profiling relied on immunoSEQ multiplex PCR, and the TCRdb table lists in-frame clones only, not all of them. The D gene and trimming were derived from the DNA, and the V and J assignments and clone size from that table. This table has some 490,000 clones, 75% to 90% appearing once. This entry comes from a study of blood T cell repertoires in COVID-19. As for the study in general: Samples taken during acute and convalescent COVID-19 were collected in the United States, Italy and Spain.

The sequenced sample consisted of peripheral blood. The receptor's source is a human donor in a cohort sampled during active COVID-19. The J gene is TRBJ2-7, the V gene TRBV19; 10 nucleotides match TRBD1. As DNA, the CDR3 is TGTGCCTCATCGCTCGGGACAGGGGACCCCTACGAGCAGTACTTC. The encoded protein is CASSLGTGDPYEQYF.